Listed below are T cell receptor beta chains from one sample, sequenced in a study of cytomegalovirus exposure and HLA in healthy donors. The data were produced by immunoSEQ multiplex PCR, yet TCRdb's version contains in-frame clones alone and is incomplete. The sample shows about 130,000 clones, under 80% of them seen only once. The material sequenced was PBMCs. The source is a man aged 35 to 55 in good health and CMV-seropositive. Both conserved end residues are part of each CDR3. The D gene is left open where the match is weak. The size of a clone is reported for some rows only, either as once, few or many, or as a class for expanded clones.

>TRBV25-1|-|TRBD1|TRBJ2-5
TGTGCCAGCGGGGAATCCCACGGACAGGTGGTATGGGAGACCCAGTACTTC
CASGESHGQVVWETQYF
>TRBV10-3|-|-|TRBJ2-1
TGTGCCATCAGTGAGGGGGTAGCGGTCAACAATGAGCAGTTCTTC
CAISEGVAVNNEQFF
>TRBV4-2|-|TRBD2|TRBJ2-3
TGTGCCAGCAGCCGACAGAGGACTAGCGGGGGAACTGTCACAGATACGCAGTATTTT
CASSRQRTSGGTVTDTQYF
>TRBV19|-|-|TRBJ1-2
TGTGCCAGCACCACCGACAGCTATGGCTACACCTTC
CASTTDSYGYTF
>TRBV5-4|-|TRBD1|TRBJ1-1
TGTGCCAGCAGCTTGGACAGGGGGAACACTGAAGCTTTCTTT
CASSLDRGNTEAFF
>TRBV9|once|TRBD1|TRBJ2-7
TGTGCCAGCAGCCCACGTGGTGACAGGGTATCCGAGCAGTACTTC
CASSPRGDRVSEQYF
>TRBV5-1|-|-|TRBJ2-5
TGCGCCAGCAGTTTCCTGCAGGTCGCAGAGACCCAGTACTTC
CASSFLQVAETQYF
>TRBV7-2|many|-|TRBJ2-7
TGTGCCAGCAGCTTAGCTGTACAGGGCCCGCAGTACTTC
CASSLAVQGPQYF
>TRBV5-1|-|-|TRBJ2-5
TGCGCCAGCAGCTTGAGGCAGGGAGGGGGAGGAACCCAGTACTTC
CASSLRQGGGGTQYF
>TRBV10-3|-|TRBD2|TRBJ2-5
TGTGCCATCTTGCGGGAGGGCCCTCGGGAGACCCAGTACTTC
CAILREGPRETQYF
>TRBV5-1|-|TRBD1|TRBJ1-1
TGCGCCAGCAGCCCAGGACAGGGGATGAACACTGAAGCTTTCTTT
CASSPGQGMNTEAFF
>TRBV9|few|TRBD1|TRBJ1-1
TGTGCCAGCAGCCCAGGGACAGCTGTGAACACTGAAGCTTTCTTT
CASSPGTAVNTEAFF
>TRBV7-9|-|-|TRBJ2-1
TGTGCCAGCAGCCCCTCAGGGGACGGGAAGCAGTTCTTC
CASSPSGDGKQFF
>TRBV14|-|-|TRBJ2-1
TGTGCCAGCAGCCAAGATCGTATACGGGGGAATGCCTACAATGAGCAGTTCTTC
CASSQDRIRGNAYNEQFF
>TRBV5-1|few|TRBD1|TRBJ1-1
TGCGCCAGCAGCTTGGGTTTCAGGGGGCCTGGGGAGAACACTGAAGCTTTCTTT
CASSLGFRGPGENTEAFF
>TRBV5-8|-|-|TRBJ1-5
TGTGCCAGCAGCTTATTGGCAGAGGATCAGCCCCAGCATTTT
CASSLLAEDQPQHF
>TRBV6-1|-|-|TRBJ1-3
TGTGCCAGCAGTGGAGGAGGTGGAAACACCATATATTTT
CASSGGGGNTIYF
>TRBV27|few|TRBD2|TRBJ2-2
TGTGCCAGCAGGAAAGGACTAGCGGGAGGGCGGACCGGGGAGCTGTTTTTT
CASRKGLAGGRTGELFF
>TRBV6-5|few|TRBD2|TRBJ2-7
TGTGCCAGCAGTCGGGCTAGCGGGGGCGACTACGAGCAGTACTTC
CASSRASGGDYEQYF
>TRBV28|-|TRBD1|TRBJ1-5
TGTGCCACCGGGACAGGGGGCGGTAATCAGCCCCAGCATTTT
CATGTGGGNQPQHF
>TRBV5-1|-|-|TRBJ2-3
TGCGCCAGCAGCTTCGACACCCCAAGCACAGATACGCAGTATTTT
CASSFDTPSTDTQYF
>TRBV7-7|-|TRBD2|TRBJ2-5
TGTGCTAGCAGCTCCGGACTAGCGGGAGTCGGAGAGACCCAGTACTTC
CASSSGLAGVGETQYF
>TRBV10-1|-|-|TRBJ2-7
TGCGCCAGCATTAATCCGGGGACCTACGAGCAGTACTTC
CASINPGTYEQYF
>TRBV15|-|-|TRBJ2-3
TGTGCCACCAGCAGAGAGCTGAGTACAGATACGCAGTATTTT
CATSRELSTDTQYF
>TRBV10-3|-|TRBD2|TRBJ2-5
TGTGCCATCAGTGAATCGGGAGGACAAGAGACCCAGTACTTC
CAISESGGQETQYF
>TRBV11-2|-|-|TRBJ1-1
TGTGCCAGCAGCACCCCGGGAAGGGAAGCTTTCTTT
CASSTPGREAFF
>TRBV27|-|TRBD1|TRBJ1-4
TGTGCCAGCAGTCCCCGCCGGGACAGGGATGAAAAACTGTTTTTT
CASSPRRDRDEKLFF
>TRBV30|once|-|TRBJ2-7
TGTGCCTGGAGTGTCACAGGGTTCCCCTACGAGCAGTACTTC
CAWSVTGFPYEQYF
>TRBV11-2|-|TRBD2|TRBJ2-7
TGTGCCAGCAGCTTAGCCCGACTAGCGGGAGTTCACGAGCAGTACTTC
CASSLARLAGVHEQYF
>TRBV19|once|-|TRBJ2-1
TGTGCCAGTAACGGGTATAATGAGCAGTTCTTC
CASNGYNEQFF
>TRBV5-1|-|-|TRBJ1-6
TGCGCCAGCAGCTTGACTGCGGGCAGCTCCTATAATTCACCCCTCCACTTT
CASSLTAGSSYNSPLHF
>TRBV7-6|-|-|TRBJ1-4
TGTGCCAGCAGCTTAGACGGGGGGCCTGGGGCGGAAAAACTGTTTTTT
CASSLDGGPGAEKLFF
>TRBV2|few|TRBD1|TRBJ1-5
TGTGCCAGCAGTGATACAGGGGGCAGCGCTCAGCCCCAGCATTTT
CASSDTGGSAQPQHF
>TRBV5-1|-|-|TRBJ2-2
TGCGCCAGCAGCTTATTAACTCAGGGTAGGGGCACCGGGGAGCTGTTTTTT
CASSLLTQGRGTGELFF
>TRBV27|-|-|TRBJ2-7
TGTGCCAGCAGTCACCGGGGGGCCCTGGGCTACGAGCAGTACTTC
CASSHRGALGYEQYF
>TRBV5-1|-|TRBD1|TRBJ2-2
TGCGCCAGCAGCTTGGCCGGGACAGGGGGCGCGAACACCGGGGAGCTGTTTTTT
CASSLAGTGGANTGELFF
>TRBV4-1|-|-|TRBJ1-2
TGCGCCAGCAGCCCCCGGGCGGGAGCGATCTATGGCTACACCTTC
CASSPRAGAIYGYTF
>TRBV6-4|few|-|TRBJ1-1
TGTGCCAGCAGCCCCGACAGAGCAGTTAACACTGAAGCTTTCTTT
CASSPDRAVNTEAFF
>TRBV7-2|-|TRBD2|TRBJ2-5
TGTGCCAGCAGCTCATTAGCGGGAGGGGCAGAGACCCAGTACTTC
CASSSLAGGAETQYF
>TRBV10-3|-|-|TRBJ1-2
TGTGCCATCAGTGAGCCGGGGTATGGCTACACCTTC
CAISEPGYGYTF
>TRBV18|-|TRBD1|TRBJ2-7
TGTGCCAGCTCACCAAGGGACAGGGTAGGCGAGCAGTACTTC
CASSPRDRVGEQYF
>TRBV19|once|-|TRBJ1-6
TGTGCCAGTAGTGTCGCCACAGGGCTGGGTTCACCCCTCCACTTT
CASSVATGLGSPLHF
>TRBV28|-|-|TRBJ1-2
TGTGCCAGCAGTTTAGGACTAAACTATGGCTACACCTTC
CASSLGLNYGYTF
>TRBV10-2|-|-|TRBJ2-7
TGCGCCAGCAGTGAGTCGGGCCTATACGAGCAGTACTTC
CASSESGLYEQYF
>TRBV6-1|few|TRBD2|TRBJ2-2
TGTGCCAGCAGGGGGGGAGGGAGCACCGGGGAGCTGTTTTTT
CASRGGGSTGELFF